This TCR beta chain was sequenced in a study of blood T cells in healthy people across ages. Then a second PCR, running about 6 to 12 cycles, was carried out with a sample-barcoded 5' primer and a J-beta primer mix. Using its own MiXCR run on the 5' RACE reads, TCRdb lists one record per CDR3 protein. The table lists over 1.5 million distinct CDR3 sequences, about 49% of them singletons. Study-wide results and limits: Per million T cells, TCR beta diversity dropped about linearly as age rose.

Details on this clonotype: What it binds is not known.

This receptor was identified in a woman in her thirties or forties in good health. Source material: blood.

The CDR3 spells CSAIGGMLETQYF. The CDR3 DNA sequence: TGCAGTGCCATAGGGGGGATGTTAGAGACCCAGTACTTC. V and J are TRBV20-1 and TRBJ2-5; D is perhaps TRBD1 or TRBD2 (6 bases each). Looked up from germline, CDR1 is DFQATT and CDR2 is SNEGSKA (reference sequence). Trimming removed 6 bases at V and 4 bases at J, with 15 bases between. The CDR3 sequence is 13 residues long.